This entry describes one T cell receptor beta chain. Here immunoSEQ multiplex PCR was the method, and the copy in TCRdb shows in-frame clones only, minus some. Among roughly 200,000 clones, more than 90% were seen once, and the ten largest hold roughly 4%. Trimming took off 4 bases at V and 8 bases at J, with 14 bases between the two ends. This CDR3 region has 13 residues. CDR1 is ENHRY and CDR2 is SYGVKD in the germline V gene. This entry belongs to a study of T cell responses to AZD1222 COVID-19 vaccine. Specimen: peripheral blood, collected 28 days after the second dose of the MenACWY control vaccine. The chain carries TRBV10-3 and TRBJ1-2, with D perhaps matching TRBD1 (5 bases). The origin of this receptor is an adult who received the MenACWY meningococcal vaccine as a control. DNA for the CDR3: TGTGCCATCAGTGTCCAGGGACCAAGAGGCTACACCTTC. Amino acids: CAISVQGPRGYTF.